Presented here are 20 T cell receptor beta chains from one specimen sequenced in a study of T cell changes during pregnancy in multiple sclerosis. The protocol was immunoSEQ multiplex PCR, while the TCRdb copy is restricted to in-frame clones and leaves out a portion. The data show around 130,000 clones, approximately 93% seen once. Sequenced material: peripheral blood, taken before pregnancy. These receptors were collected from a female donor with multiple sclerosis, enrolled in a pregnancy study.

The chain uses TRBV19 and TRBJ2-7, with 7 bases aligning to TRBD1. J gave up 0 bases and V 3 bases, and 11 bases lay outside the gene matches. CDR1 is LNHDA and CDR2 is SQIVND in the germline V gene (reference sequence). The CDR3 loop spans 17 amino acids. The CDR3: CASSIRTGNQLSYEQYF. In nucleotides, the CDR3 is TGTGCCAGTAGTATCCGGACAGGAAATCAACTCTCCTACGAGCAGTACTTC.

The V and J genes are TRBV6-6 and TRBJ2-7, with 9 bases matching TRBD2. This CDR3 region has 14 residues. CDR1 and CDR2 from the germline V gene are MNHNY and SVGAGI (reference sequence). Unmatched junction bases numbered 12, after V lost 8 bases and J lost 7 bases. In DNA form, the CDR3 reads TGTGCCAGCGGGGGGGCGGGAGGGCCGGGTGAGCAGTACTTC. The encoded protein is CASGGAGGPGEQYF.

The rearrangement uses TRBV2 and TRBJ2-5; tentative D call: TRBD2 (5 bases). This CDR3 is 13 amino acids long. Germline loops: CDR1 SNHLY, CDR2 FYNNEI. The V end lost 4 bases, the J end lost 2 bases, and 8 bases lay between the germline ends. The CDR3 nucleotides read TGTGCCAGCAGTGCGGGGTTACAAGAGACCCAGTACTTC. Its protein product is CASSAGLQETQYF. Drawing the rest from reference TRBV2 and TRBJ2-5, the complete variable domain is EPEVTQTPSHQVTQMGQEVILRCVPISNHLYFYWYRQILGQKVEFLVSFYNNEISEKSEIFDDQFSVERPDGSNFTLKIRSTKLEDSAMYFCASSAGLQETQYFGPGTRLLVL.

The J gene is TRBJ2-1, the V gene TRBV27; TRBD2 matches at 10 bases. Germline V gene data show CDR1 as MNHEY and CDR2 as SMNVEV (reference sequence). With V trimmed by 2 bases and J by 7 bases, 14 bases remained unmatched. The CDR3 length is 18 residues. In nucleotides, the CDR3 is TGTGCCAGCAGTTTAAATTTTTGGGGGTCTAGCGGGAGTAATGAGCAGTTCTTC. It yields the protein CASSLNFWGSSGSNEQFF.

The chain links TRBV7-3 to TRBJ2-3; no reliable D call. Trimming shortened V by 5 bases and J by 0 bases, and 6 bases separated the two germline ends. The CDR3 has 13 amino acids. Germline V lookup: CDR1 SGHTA, CDR2 FQGTGA. The CDR3 sequence is CASSPHSTDTQYF. The CDR3 bases are TGTGCCAGCAGCCCCCATAGCACAGATACGCAGTATTTT.

This chain uses TRBV15 with TRBJ2-7, with 9 bases identical to TRBD1. This CDR3 region has 14 residues. V trimming: 0 bases; J trimming: 5 bases; junction bases outside the gene matches: 2. The germline gives CDR1 LNHNV, CDR2 YYDKDF (reference sequence). CDR3 region: CATSRDGTGNEQYF. CDR3 nucleotides: TGTGCCACCAGCAGAGATGGGACAGGGAACGAGCAGTACTTC.

This clone was picked up a small number of times. V usage is TRBV19 and J usage is TRBJ2-2, with D possibly being TRBD2 (5 bases). Trimming removed 2 bases at V and 6 bases at J, with 7 bases between. Germline V CDR1 and CDR2: LNHDA, SQIVND (reference sequence). The CDR3 covers 13 residues. For the CDR3, the DNA is TGTGCCAGTAGTATACAGGACTCCGGGGAGCTGTTTTTT. It codes for CASSIQDSGELFF.

In DNA form, the CDR3 reads TGTGCCAGCAGCCTACTAGCGAGAACAGATACGCAGTATTTT. It encodes CASSLLARTDTQYF. The chain recombines TRBV7-3 with TRBJ2-3; 7 bases line up with TRBD2. From germline, CDR1 is SGHTA and CDR2 FQGTGA. The V and J ends lost 5 bases and 3 bases, in that order; junction bases with no gene match: 5. The CDR3 loop spans 14 amino acids.

The chain links TRBV7-9 to TRBJ1-2; a weak D match, TRBD1 (5 bases). The CDR3 consists of 16 residues. V was clipped by 4 bases and J by 2 bases, with 17 bases between them. CDR1 is SEHNR, CDR2 FQNEAQ, per germline (reference sequence). Here the CDR3 reads CASSSLGRSGNYGYTF. CDR3 sequence (DNA): TGTGCCAGCAGCTCCCTAGGCCGGTCAGGGAACTATGGCTACACCTTC.

The chain employs TRBV19 and TRBJ2-2, with 7 positions matching TRBD2. This CDR3 spans 15 amino acids. CDR1 and CDR2 (germline): LNHDA, SQIVND (reference sequence). V shed 5 bases and J 7 bases; nucleotides not matched to a gene: 10. DNA of the CDR3: TGTGCCAGTAGTTTAGGGACTACCCAGTACGGGGAGCTGTTTTTT. Encoded protein: CASSLGTTQYGELFF.

The chain links TRBV7-9 to TRBJ2-7; 8 bases align to TRBD2. V lost 2 bases, J lost 4 bases, and 7 bases stayed unmatched. The CDR3 is made up of 15 amino acids. Looked up from germline, CDR1 is SEHNR and CDR2 is FQNEAQ (reference sequence). The CDR3 coding sequence is TGTGCCAGCAGCTTAAAAGCGGGAGTATCGTACGAGCAGTACTTC. It is translated as CASSLKAGVSYEQYF.

The V gene is TRBV2, the J gene TRBJ1-5, with 9 nucleotides matching TRBD1. The length of the CDR3 is 15 residues. Trimming at V came to 6 bases and at J to 6 bases, leaving 9 bases not matched to a gene. Per the germline V gene, CDR1 is SNHLY and CDR2 is FYNNEI. The CDR3 coding sequence is TGTGCCAGCAGCTTCGAACAGGGGGCTGCTCAGCCCCAGCATTTT. Translated: CASSFEQGAAQPQHF.

The V and J genes are TRBV28 and TRBJ1-3; unclear D gene. CDR1 is MDHEN, CDR2 SYDVKM, per germline. This CDR3 has 16 amino acids. V shed 5 bases and J shed 2 bases, with 16 bases lying between them. Here the CDR3 reads CASSLDPGGPGNTIYF. The CDR3 DNA reads TGTGCCAGCAGTCTCGACCCGGGAGGTCCTGGAAACACCATATATTTT. The variable domain in full, completed from reference TRBV28 and TRBJ1-3, reads DVKVTQSSRYLVKRTGEKVFLECVQDMDHENMFWYRQDPGLGLRLIYFSYDVKMKEKGDIPEGYSVSREKKERFSLILESASTNQTSMYLCASSLDPGGPGNTIYFGEGSWLTVV.

The chain combines TRBV9 with TRBJ2-5, with 10 bases that match TRBD1. This CDR3 is 17 amino acids long. The V gene end was trimmed by 4 bases and the J gene end by 4 bases; junction bases not matched to a gene: 13. Germline CDR1 reads SGDLS; CDR2 reads YYNGEE. CDR3: CASSQGLTGQGRETQYF. CDR3 in DNA: TGTGCCAGCAGCCAAGGACTAACGGGACAGGGGAGAGAGACCCAGTACTTC.

This clone has only one observation. The chain couples TRBV30 to TRBJ2-3; no clear D gene. Germline CDR1 reads GTSNPN; CDR2 reads SVGIG (reference sequence). Trimming pared 2 bases from V and 5 bases from J, leaving 14 bases between. This CDR3 is built from 14 residues. The DNA for the CDR3 is TGTGCCTGGAGTCCCAATCTCGGTCTAGATACGCAGTATTTT. Its protein product is CAWSPNLGLDTQYF.

This clone was observed once. The chain has TRBV27 and TRBJ2-1; 8 nucleotides line up with TRBD2. CDR1 and CDR2 from the germline V gene are MNHEY and SMNVEV (reference sequence). V shed 2 bases, J shed 6 bases, and the junction held 3 bases outside the gene matches. This CDR3 is built from 14 residues. CDR3: CASSLSGSPNEQFF. The CDR3 DNA reads TGTGCCAGCAGTTTAAGCGGGAGTCCCAATGAGCAGTTCTTC.

The chain employs TRBV7-9 and TRBJ1-5; D is uncertain. V was pared by 1 base and J by 7 bases, with 8 bases between. This CDR3 spans 13 amino acids. CDR1 is SEHNR and CDR2 is FQNEAQ in the germline V gene (reference sequence). The CDR3 is CASSLVGEQPQHF. The DNA for the CDR3 is TGTGCCAGCAGCTTAGTCGGGGAGCAGCCCCAGCATTTT.

This rearrangement joins TRBV7-3 to TRBJ2-2; no reliable D call. Trimming removed 2 bases from V and 7 bases from J, with 14 bases in between. The CDR3 runs to 15 residues. Germline CDR1 SGHTA, CDR2 FQGTGA. This CDR3 reads CASSLVAFGGGELFF. CDR3 DNA: TGTGCCAGCAGCTTAGTGGCCTTTGGTGGCGGGGAGCTGTTTTTT.

The V and J genes are TRBV27 and TRBJ2-2; TRBD1 matches 11 bases. J was trimmed by 6 bases and V by 4 bases; bases with no gene match: 4. Germline CDR1 reads MNHEY; CDR2 reads SMNVEV (reference sequence). The CDR3 is 15 amino acids. CDR3 loop: CASSSGQGGSGELFF. The CDR3 coding sequence is TGTGCCAGCAGTTCGGGACAGGGGGGGTCCGGGGAGCTGTTTTTT.

This chain uses TRBV28 with TRBJ1-5, with D perhaps matching TRBD1 (6 bases). Germline lookup yields CDR1 MDHEN and CDR2 SYDVKM. This CDR3 is built from 16 residues. Trimming removed 0 bases from V and 4 bases from J, with 13 bases in between. The chain's CDR3 is CASSLWGAGANQPQHF. The DNA for the CDR3 is TGTGCCAGCAGTTTATGGGGGGCAGGGGCTAATCAGCCCCAGCATTTT.